The 22 T cell receptor beta chains given below trace back to one sample, sequenced in a study of T cell changes during pregnancy in multiple sclerosis. TCRdb keeps only in-frame clones here, not all; method: immunoSEQ multiplex PCR. Of around 56,000 clones listed, around 91% are singletons. This sample comprised peripheral blood, obtained after pregnancy. The receptors were sampled from a female donor with multiple sclerosis, enrolled in a pregnancy study.

The V and J genes are TRBV9 and TRBJ1-1, with TRBD1 identical over 7 bases. This CDR3 has 13 residues. Unmatched junction bases numbered 6, after V lost 4 bases and J lost 6 bases. Germline CDR1 is SGDLS and CDR2 is YYNGEE. Here the CDR3 DNA reads TGTGCCAGCAGCCTTACAGGGGCCTCTGAAGCTTTCTTT. Its translation is CASSLTGASEAFF.

The V gene is TRBV2, the J gene TRBJ1-3, with D perhaps TRBD1 (6 bases). This CDR3 has 14 amino acids. V lost 2 bases and J lost 2, with 7 bases in between. Germline lookup yields CDR1 SNHLY and CDR2 FYNNEI. The CDR3 reads CASSEQGTGNTIYF. The CDR3 DNA reads TGTGCCAGCAGTGAACAGGGGACTGGAAACACCATATATTTT.

This clone was seen once. CDR3 sequence (DNA): TGCGCCAGTACAGGACAGGGTCAAGAGACCCAGTACTTC. This gives the protein CASTGQGQETQYF. This chain connects TRBV5-1 to TRBJ2-5; TRBD1 agrees at 8 bases. Germline V lookup: CDR1 SGHRS, CDR2 YFSETQ. V gave up 8 bases and J gave up 2 bases; unmatched junction bases: 5. The CDR3 has 13 residues.

Written as DNA, the CDR3 is TGCGCCAGCAGCCCTAGTCCGGGGAGCTCACCCCTCCACTTT. It codes for CASSPSPGSSPLHF. The V gene is TRBV5-1, the J gene TRBJ1-6; D unclear. Trimming removed 4 bases from V and 10 bases from J, with 15 bases in between. Germline assignment: CDR1 SGHRS and CDR2 YFSETQ. The CDR3 runs to 14 residues.

This chain links TRBV5-1 with TRBJ2-7, with D perhaps matching TRBD1 (6 bases). Trimming left V 2 bases short and J 4 bases short, with 16 bases between. This CDR3 region has 15 residues. Germline V gives CDR1 SGHRS, CDR2 YFSETQ. For the CDR3, the DNA is TGCGCCAGCAGCTTCCCGGATGAGGGGGAATACGAGCAGTACTTC. Residues: CASSFPDEGEYEQYF.

This clone was observed once. CDR3 coding DNA: TGTGCCAGCAGCTTGAGGGGACAGATGAATTCACCCCTCCACTTT. Protein: CASSLRGQMNSPLHF. The genes are TRBV5-5 and TRBJ1-6, with 7 bases identical to TRBD1. Trimming took 1 base from V and 7 from J; bases not matched to a gene: 5. This CDR3 is 15 amino acids long. Looked up from germline, CDR1 is SGHKS and CDR2 is YYEKEE (reference sequence).

The gene calls are TRBV11-2 and TRBJ2-7, with a possible D match to TRBD1 (6 bases). Germline assignment: CDR1 SGHAT and CDR2 FQNNGV. The V end lost 4 bases, the J end lost 7 bases, and 11 bases lay between the germline ends. The CDR3 loop spans 12 amino acids. CDR3 coding DNA: TGTGCCAGCAGCTATCAGGGGAGAGAGCAGTACTTC. Its protein product is CASSYQGREQYF. The variable domain in full, completed from reference TRBV11-2 and TRBJ2-7, reads EAGVAQSPRYKIIEKRQSVAFWCNPISGHATLYWYQQILGQGPKLLIQFQNNGVVDDSQLPKDRFSAERLKGVDSTLKIQPAKLEDSAVYLCASSYQGREQYFGPGTRLTVT.

V is TRBV6-1 and J is TRBJ1-3; a possible D gene is TRBD1 (6 bases). This CDR3 spans 14 amino acids. The germline V and J ends were trimmed by 6 bases and 1 base, with 10 bases remaining between them. The germline V gene encodes CDR1 MNHNS and CDR2 SASEGT. As DNA, the CDR3 is TGTGCCAGCAGACTGACAGGTTCTGGAAACACCATATATTTT. It is translated as CASRLTGSGNTIYF.

The chain uses TRBV11-3 and TRBJ2-5; D is possibly TRBD2 (7 bases). CDR3 length equals 17 residues. With 5 bases removed from V and 1 base from J, the gap between germline ends came to 20 bases. In germline, CDR1 is SGHNT, CDR2 YENEEA. The CDR3 region is CASSRGGGAGVQETQYF. The DNA for the CDR3 is TGTGCCAGCAGCCGCGGTGGGGGGGCGGGGGTCCAAGAGACCCAGTACTTC.

V gene TRBV4-2 combines with J gene TRBJ1-2, with 11 bases lining up with TRBD1. With 0 bases clipped from V and 4 bases from J, the junction kept 13 bases outside the gene matches. The CDR3 is 19 amino acids. From germline, CDR1 is LGHNA and CDR2 YNFKEQ. The CDR3 DNA reads as TGTGCCAGCAGCCAAGATCAGCTCCGGGACAGGGGGTCGACCTATGGCTACACCTTC. This encodes CASSQDQLRDRGSTYGYTF.

This clone appeared a few times. The chain couples TRBV6-6 to TRBJ2-1, with D hard to call. Germline assignment: CDR1 MNHNY and CDR2 SVGAGI (reference sequence). The V gene lost 3 bases and the J gene lost 8 bases, with 5 bases spanning the gap. The CDR3 has 11 amino acids. CDR3 sequence: CASSYLHEQFF. CDR3 bases: TGTGCCAGCAGTTATCTCCATGAGCAGTTCTTC.

The chain joins TRBV7-9 to TRBJ1-1, with 7 bases matching TRBD1. V was clipped by 2 bases and J by 4 bases; unmatched bases: 7. Germline lookup yields CDR1 SEHNR and CDR2 FQNEAQ (reference sequence). There are 15 residues in the CDR3. CDR3 DNA sequence: TGTGCCAGCAGCTTACCCGGACAGGTTATCACTGAAGCTTTCTTT. Translating it yields CASSLPGQVITEAFF.

This chain links TRBV6-5 with TRBJ1-4; a possible D gene is TRBD1 (6 bases). CDR3 size: 12 residues. Germline CDR1 is MNHEY and CDR2 is SVGAGI. The ends were cut back, 5 bases at V and 11 bases at J, with 12 bases in the middle. The chain's CDR3 is CASSRTVGKLFF. In DNA form, the CDR3 reads TGTGCCAGCAGTCGGACAGTAGGGAAACTGTTTTTT.

The chain is built from TRBV19 and TRBJ1-2; 10 bases line up with TRBD1. After removal of 7 bases from V and 4 bases from J, the junction contained 12 bases not matched to a gene. This CDR3 comprises 16 residues. Germline loops: CDR1 LNHDA, CDR2 SQIVND (reference sequence). Written as DNA, the CDR3 is TGTGCCAGTACCCAGCCCGGGACAGGGGAGGGCTATGGCTACACCTTC. Translating gives CASTQPGTGEGYGYTF.

This clone was detected only once. The chain has TRBV5-6 and TRBJ2-1; 8 bases are shared with TRBD1. This CDR3 comprises 14 residues. Trimming cost V 4 bases and J 10 bases; bases outside gene matches: 10. The V gene's germline CDR1 is SGHDT and CDR2 YYEEEE. DNA for the CDR3: TGTGCCAGCAGCCCGGACAGGGTTTGGTCCGAGCAGTTCTTC. It is translated as CASSPDRVWSEQFF.

V is TRBV6-5 and J is TRBJ1-5, with 7 bases matching TRBD1. The V and J ends lost 5 bases and 3 bases, in that order; junction bases with no gene match: 4. Germline V CDR1 and CDR2: MNHEY, SVGAGI. The CDR3 runs to 14 residues. The CDR3 nucleotides read TGTGCCAGCAGTACGACAGGGAACAATCAGCCCCAGCATTTT. Amino acids: CASSTTGNNQPQHF.

Comment on this clone: Given a much more abundant clone one base away, this may be a read error. Other DNA sequences from this sample encode an identical CDR3 as well. The chain employs TRBV6-4 and TRBJ2-1; 11 bases match TRBD2. Trimming removed 0 bases from V and 7 bases from J; junction bases left unmatched: 2. The length of the CDR3 is 15 residues. Germline V gene data show CDR1 as MRHNA and CDR2 as SNTAGT. For the CDR3, the DNA is TGTGCCAGCAGTGACTCTAGCGGGGGGGCAAATGAGCAGTTCTTC. Its translation: CASSDSSGGANEQFF.

The rearrangement links TRBV4-1 to TRBJ2-3; 8 bases are a match to TRBD2. CDR1 MGHRA and CDR2 YSYEKL come from the germline V gene. V lost 2 bases and J lost 6; bases outside the gene matches: 10. The CDR3 runs to 16 residues. The CDR3 here is CASSQPKAGARDTQYF. Written as DNA, the CDR3 is TGCGCCAGCAGCCAACCGAAAGCGGGAGCCCGGGATACGCAGTATTTT.

This chain uses TRBV18 with TRBJ2-7, with TRBD2 as a possible D gene (5 bases). This CDR3 region has 16 residues. Germline lookup yields CDR1 KGHSH and CDR2 LQKENI. The ends were cut back, 6 bases at V and 3 bases at J, with 21 bases in the middle. The CDR3 region is CASSNQWHKGGYEQYF. CDR3 sequence (DNA): TGTGCCAGCTCCAACCAATGGCATAAAGGAGGCTACGAGCAGTACTTC.

The V call is TRBV4-1, the J call TRBJ1-1, with a tentative D call TRBD1 (6 bases). CDR1 is MGHRA and CDR2 is YSYEKL in the germline V gene. The ends were cut back, 1 base at V and 7 bases at J, with 16 bases in the middle. The CDR3 length is 15 residues. The CDR3 loop is CASSQGWGQDYEAFF. The CDR3 bases are TGCGCCAGCAGCCAAGGATGGGGACAAGACTATGAAGCTTTCTTT.

This sequence joins TRBV19 and TRBJ1-5, with 7 bases fitting TRBD1. Per the germline V gene, CDR1 is LNHDA and CDR2 is SQIVND (reference sequence). V was pared by 4 bases and J by 2 bases, with 5 bases of the junction left unmatched. This CDR3 has 15 amino acids. The CDR3 is CASSTSGTGNQPQHF. The DNA of the CDR3 is TGTGCCAGTAGTACGTCCGGGACAGGCAATCAGCCCCAGCATTTT.

The V call is TRBV5-6, the J call TRBJ2-5, with no clear D. V dropped 1 base and J dropped 1 base, with 11 bases sitting between them. The V gene's germline CDR1 is SGHDT and CDR2 YYEEEE. This CDR3 is 15 amino acids long. The CDR3 loop reads CASSLFNQVQETQYF. For the CDR3, the DNA is TGTGCCAGCAGCTTGTTTAATCAGGTCCAAGAGACCCAGTACTTC.